This is a list of T cell receptor beta chains from one sample in a study of shared clonotypes between healthy human individuals. Measured with immunoSEQ multiplex PCR; TCRdb has only the in-frame clones, and not every one. In the table there are roughly 2.5 million clones, around nine tenths of which are singletons. The specimen sequenced was naive CD4+ T cells sorted from blood. These receptors originate from a man between 18 and 29 years old in good health. Each CDR3 is given with its conserved first and last residue. D genes are given only for firm matches. Some rows mark clone size as missing; the rest say once, few, many or name a class of expanded clone.

clone_size j_call d_call v_call cdr3_nt cdr3_aa
- TRBJ2-1 - TRBV25-1 TGTGCCAGCAGTGAATGGCAGGGCCAAAAAAATGAGCAGTTCTTC CASSEWQGQKNEQFF
- TRBJ1-5 TRBD1 TRBV19 TGTGCCAGTACCCCCAGGGCAGGGGGGAATTCTCAGCCCCAGCATTTT CASTPRAGGNSQPQHF
- TRBJ1-5 - TRBV21-1 TGTGCCAGCAGCAAAGGGGAAAGGGCTGCCAGGGCAGGTCAGCCCCAGCATTTT CASSKGERAARAGQPQHF
- TRBJ2-3 TRBD2 TRBV2 TGTGCCAGCAGTTCCCTAGCGGGAGACGGAGATACGCAGTATTTT CASSSLAGDGDTQYF
- TRBJ2-2 - TRBV30 TGTGCCTGGAGGGCTAGCGCCCTCACCGGGGAGCTGTTTTTT CAWRASALTGELFF
- TRBJ1-2 - TRBV18 TGTGCCAGCTCACCCGACAGCCCCTATGGCTACACCTTC CASSPDSPYGYTF
- TRBJ2-3 - TRBV10-3 TGTGCCATCAGTGAGTCCGGCGCTAGCACAGATACGCAGTATTTT CAISESGASTDTQYF
- TRBJ1-2 TRBD1 TRBV5-6 TGTGCCAGCAGCTTGCAGGGGGATTATGGCTACACCTTC CASSLQGDYGYTF
- TRBJ2-7 TRBD1 TRBV5-1 TGCGCCAGCAGCTCCTCCGGGACAGCTTCCTACGAGCAGTACTTC CASSSSGTASYEQYF
- TRBJ2-3 - TRBV9 TGTGCCAGCAGCGTAGCTACGTTCACAGATACGCAGTATTTT CASSVATFTDTQYF
few TRBJ1-1 - TRBV5-1 TGCGCCAGCAGCGGACTGACGGCGACAACTGAAGCTTTCTTT CASSGLTATTEAFF
- TRBJ2-1 - TRBV5-6 TGTGCCAGCAGCTTATATAACAAAGGTGAGCAGTTCTTC CASSLYNKGEQFF
- TRBJ1-1 - TRBV9 TGTGCCAGTAGCGTAGACAACAGGGAGAACACTGAAGCTTTCTTT CASSVDNRENTEAFF
- TRBJ1-2 - TRBV5-4 TGTGCCAGCAGCTTGGGAAGCAGGCCTAACTATGGCTACACCTTC CASSLGSRPNYGYTF
- TRBJ1-3 TRBD1 TRBV6-5 TGTGCCAGCAGGGGACCGGGGGACAGCGGAAACACCATATATTTT CASRGPGDSGNTIYF
- TRBJ2-1 TRBD2 TRBV5-1 TGCGCCAGCCACAAAGGAGGGACTAGCTCGTACAATGAGCAGTTCTTC CASHKGGTSSYNEQFF
- TRBJ2-7 - TRBV19 TGTGCCAGTAGTACGGGGAACGAGCAGTACTTC CASSTGNEQYF
- TRBJ2-7 TRBD2 TRBV6-5 TGTGCCAGCAGTCCTCGACTAGCGGGAGGCCTGGTTCAGTACTTC CASSPRLAGGLVQYF
- TRBJ2-1 - TRBV5-1 TGCGCCAGCACGGGGGCGGGGCTCAATGAGCAGTTCTTC CASTGAGLNEQFF
- TRBJ1-1 - TRBV10-2 TGCGCCAGCACCAAGGGGCAGGCGGGGACTGAAGCTTTCTTT CASTKGQAGTEAFF
- TRBJ2-7 TRBD2 TRBV2 TGTGCCAGCAGAGGGGGATATCTAGCGGGAGCCTCCTACGAGCAGTACTTC CASRGGYLAGASYEQYF
- TRBJ2-7 TRBD1 TRBV6-5 TGTGCCAGCAGCACGGGACAGGGCAACTCCTACGAGCAGTACTTC CASSTGQGNSYEQYF
- TRBJ2-4 - TRBV2 TGTGCCAGCAGTGAAGCGGGCTCCAAAAACATTCAGTACTTC CASSEAGSKNIQYF
- TRBJ2-2 TRBD1 TRBV27 TGTGCCAGCAGTCCGCCGTCGGACAGGGTCACCGGGGAGCTGTTTTTT CASSPPSDRVTGELFF
once TRBJ2-7 - TRBV6-1 TGTGCCAGCAGTCCGGTGGGGGGGCACTCCTACGAGCAGTACTTC CASSPVGGHSYEQYF
- TRBJ2-2 TRBD2 TRBV7-8 TGTGCCAGCAGACGGACTAGCGGGAGGAGGGAAAACACCGGGGAGCTGTTTTTT CASRRTSGRRENTGELFF
once TRBJ2-4 TRBD2 TRBV5-4 TGTGCCAGCAGCTTGAAGGGACTAGCGGGAGTGCTAGCCAAAAACATTCAGTACTTC CASSLKGLAGVLAKNIQYF
- TRBJ2-5 - TRBV11-2 TGTGCCAGCAGCCCACGTGGCGGGACACACCAACCAGAGACCCAGTACTTC CASSPRGGTHQPETQYF